This record concerns one T cell receptor beta chain sequence. Its antigen is unidentified. Unique molecular identifiers were built into the TCR beta cDNA libraries. TCRdb called the PCR reads again in MiXCR, with one record for every CDR3 protein. The sample shows 740,000 or so distinct CDR3 sequences, under 70% of them seen only once. This entry belongs to a study of post-analysis software for immune sequencing data. Points from the study as a whole: Five TRBV segments, TRBV5-6, TRBV5-1 and TRBV20-1 among them, were found more frequent in patients than controls.

Germline V gene lookup returns CDR1 SQVTM and CDR2 ANQGSEA. Trimming cost V 3 bases and J 7 bases; bases outside gene matches: 9. This CDR3 has 14 amino acids. The TCR originated in a girl aged 10-17 years with multiple sclerosis. The sample was blood. The rearrangement uses TRBV29-1 and TRBJ2-7; 10 bases fit TRBD2. This CDR3 reads CSVDSSGGHNEQYF. CDR3 bases: TGCAGCGTTGACTCTAGCGGGGGACACAATGAGCAGTACTTC.